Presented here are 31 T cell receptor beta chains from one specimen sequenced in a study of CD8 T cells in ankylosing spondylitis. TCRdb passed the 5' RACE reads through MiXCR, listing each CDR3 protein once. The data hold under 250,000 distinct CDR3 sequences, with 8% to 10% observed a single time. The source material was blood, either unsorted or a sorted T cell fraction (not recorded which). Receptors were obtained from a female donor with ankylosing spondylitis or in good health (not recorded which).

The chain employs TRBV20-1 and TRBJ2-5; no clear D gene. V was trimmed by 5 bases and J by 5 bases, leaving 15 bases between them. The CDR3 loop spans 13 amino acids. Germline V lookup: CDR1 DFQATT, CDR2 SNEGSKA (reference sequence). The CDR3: CSAYWPGTETQYF. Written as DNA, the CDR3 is TGCAGTGCTTATTGGCCGGGCACTGAGACCCAGTACTTC.

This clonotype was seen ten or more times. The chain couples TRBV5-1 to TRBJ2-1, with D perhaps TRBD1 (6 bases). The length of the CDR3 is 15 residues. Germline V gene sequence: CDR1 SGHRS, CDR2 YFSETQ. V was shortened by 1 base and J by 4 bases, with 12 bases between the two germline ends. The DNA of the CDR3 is TGCGCCAGCAGCTTGACAGGGTACCAGTACAATGAGCAGTTCTTC. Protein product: CASSLTGYQYNEQFF.

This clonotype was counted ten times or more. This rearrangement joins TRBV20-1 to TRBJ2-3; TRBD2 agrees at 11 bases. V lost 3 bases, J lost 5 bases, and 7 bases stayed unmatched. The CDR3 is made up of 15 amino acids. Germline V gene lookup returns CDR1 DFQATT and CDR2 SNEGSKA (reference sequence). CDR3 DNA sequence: TGCAGTGCTAGCCCCGGGACTAGCGGAAGAGATACGCAGTATTTT. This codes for CSASPGTSGRDTQYF.

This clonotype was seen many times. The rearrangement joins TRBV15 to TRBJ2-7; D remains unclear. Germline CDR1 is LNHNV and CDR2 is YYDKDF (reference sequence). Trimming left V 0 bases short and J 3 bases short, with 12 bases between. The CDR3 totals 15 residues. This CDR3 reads CATSRDRSRVYEQYF. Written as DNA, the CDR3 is TGTGCCACCAGCAGAGATCGGTCTAGGGTCTACGAGCAGTACTTC.

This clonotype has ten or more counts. The CDR3 is CASSPLGTSGRRVTGELFF. The CDR3 DNA follows: TGTGCCAGTAGTCCCCTCGGGACTAGCGGAAGACGGGTCACCGGGGAGCTGTTTTTT. The genes are TRBV19 and TRBJ2-2; 11 bases map to TRBD2. Germline values: CDR1 LNHDA, CDR2 SQIVND (reference sequence). CDR3 length: 19 residues. J was trimmed by 4 bases and V by 5 bases; bases with no gene match: 15. The full variable domain, completed using reference TRBV19 and TRBJ2-2, is DGGITQSPKYLFRKEGQNVTLSCEQNLNHDAMYWYRQDPGQGLRLIYYSQIVNDFQKGDIAEGYSVSREKKESFPLTVTSAQKNPTAFYLCASSPLGTSGRRVTGELFFGEGSRLTVL.

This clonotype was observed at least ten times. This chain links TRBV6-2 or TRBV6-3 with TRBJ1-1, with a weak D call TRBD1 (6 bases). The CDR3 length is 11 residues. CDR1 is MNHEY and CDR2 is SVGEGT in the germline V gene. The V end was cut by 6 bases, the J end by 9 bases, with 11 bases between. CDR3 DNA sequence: TGTGCCAGCAGACGACAGGCAAAAGCTTTCTTT. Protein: CASRRQAKAFF.

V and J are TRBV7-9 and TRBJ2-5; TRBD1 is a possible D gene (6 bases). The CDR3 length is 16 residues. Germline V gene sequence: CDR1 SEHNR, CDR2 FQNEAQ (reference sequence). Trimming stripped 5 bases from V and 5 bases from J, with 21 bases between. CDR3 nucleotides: TGTGCCAGCAGCCTTAGGGCGGCGGGCCAGGGGGAGACCCAGTACTTC. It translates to CASSLRAAGQGETQYF.

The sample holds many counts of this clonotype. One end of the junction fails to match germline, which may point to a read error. The CDR3: CSVEDLKTEAFF. The CDR3 DNA reads TGCAGCGTTGAAGATCTGAAAACTGAAGCTTTCTTT. V and J are TRBV29-1 and TRBJ1-1; the D is unclear. The germline V gene encodes CDR1 SQVTM and CDR2 ANQGSEA. The length of the CDR3 is 12 residues.

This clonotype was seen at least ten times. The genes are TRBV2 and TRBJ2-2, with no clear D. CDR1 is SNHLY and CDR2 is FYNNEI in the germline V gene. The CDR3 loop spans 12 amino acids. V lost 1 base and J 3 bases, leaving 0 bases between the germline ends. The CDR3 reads CASSEDTGELFF. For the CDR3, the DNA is TGTGCCAGCAGTGAAGACACCGGGGAGCTGTTTTTT.

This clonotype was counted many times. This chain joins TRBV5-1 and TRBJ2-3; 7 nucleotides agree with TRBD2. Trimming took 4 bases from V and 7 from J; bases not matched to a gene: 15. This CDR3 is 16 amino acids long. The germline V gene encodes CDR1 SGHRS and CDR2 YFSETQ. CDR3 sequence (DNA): TGCGCCAGCAGCCGGAGCCCCGGGGCGGGAGAACATACGCAGTATTTT. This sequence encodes CASSRSPGAGEHTQYF.

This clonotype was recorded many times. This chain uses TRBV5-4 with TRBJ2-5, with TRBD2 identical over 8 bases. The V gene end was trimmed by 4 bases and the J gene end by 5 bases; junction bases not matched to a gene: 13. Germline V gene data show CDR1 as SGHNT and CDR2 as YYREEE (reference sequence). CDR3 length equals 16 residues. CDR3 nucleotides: TGTGCCAGCAGCCCCCGAGGAGCGGGAGAATGGGAGACCCAGTACTTC. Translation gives CASSPRGAGEWETQYF.

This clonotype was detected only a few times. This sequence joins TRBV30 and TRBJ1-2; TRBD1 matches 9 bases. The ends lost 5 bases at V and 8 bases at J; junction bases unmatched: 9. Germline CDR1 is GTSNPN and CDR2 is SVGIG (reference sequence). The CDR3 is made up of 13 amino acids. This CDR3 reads CAWGTGTGYGYTF. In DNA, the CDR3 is TGTGCCTGGGGAACCGGGACAGGGTACGGCTACACCTTC.

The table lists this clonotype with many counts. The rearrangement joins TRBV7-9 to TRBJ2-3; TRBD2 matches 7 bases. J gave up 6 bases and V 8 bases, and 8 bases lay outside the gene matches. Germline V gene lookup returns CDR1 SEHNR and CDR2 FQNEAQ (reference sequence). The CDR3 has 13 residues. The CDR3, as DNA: TGTGCCAGCGCCGAGGGCGGGAGCGATACGCAGTATTTT. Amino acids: CASAEGGSDTQYF.

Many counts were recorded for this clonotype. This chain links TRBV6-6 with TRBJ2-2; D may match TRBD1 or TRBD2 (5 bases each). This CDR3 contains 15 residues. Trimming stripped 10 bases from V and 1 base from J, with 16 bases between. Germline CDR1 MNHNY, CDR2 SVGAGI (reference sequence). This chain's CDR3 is CATPRRDQNTGELFF. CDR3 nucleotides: TGTGCCACTCCACGCCGGGACCAGAACACCGGGGAGCTGTTTTTT.

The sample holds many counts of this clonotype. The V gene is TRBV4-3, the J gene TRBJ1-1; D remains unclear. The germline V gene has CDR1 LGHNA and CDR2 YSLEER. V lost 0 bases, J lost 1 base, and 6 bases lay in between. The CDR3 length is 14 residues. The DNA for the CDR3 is TGCGCCAGCAGCCAAGAGGGCGGGAACACTGAAGCTTTCTTT. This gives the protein CASSQEGGNTEAFF.

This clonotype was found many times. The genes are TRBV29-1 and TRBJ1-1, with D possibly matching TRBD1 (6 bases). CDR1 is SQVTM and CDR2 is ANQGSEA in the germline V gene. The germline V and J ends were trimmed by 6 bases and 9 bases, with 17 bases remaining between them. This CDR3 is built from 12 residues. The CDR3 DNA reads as TGCAGCGTCCTTGTGGACAGCTTTAAAGCTTTCTTT. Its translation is CSVLVDSFKAFF.

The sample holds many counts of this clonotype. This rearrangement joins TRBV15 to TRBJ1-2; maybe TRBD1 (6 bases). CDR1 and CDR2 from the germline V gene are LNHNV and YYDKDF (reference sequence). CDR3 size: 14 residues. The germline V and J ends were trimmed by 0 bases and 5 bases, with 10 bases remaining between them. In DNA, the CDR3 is TGTGCCACCAGCAGAGATACGAGGGGGTATGGCTACACCTTC. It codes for CATSRDTRGYGYTF.

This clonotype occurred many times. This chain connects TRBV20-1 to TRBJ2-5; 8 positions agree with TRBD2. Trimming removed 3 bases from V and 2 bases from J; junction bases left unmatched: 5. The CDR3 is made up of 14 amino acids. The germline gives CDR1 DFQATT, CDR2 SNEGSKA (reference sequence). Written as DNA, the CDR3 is TGCAGTGCTAGTGTAGGGACTAGACAAGAGACCCAGTACTTC. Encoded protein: CSASVGTRQETQYF.

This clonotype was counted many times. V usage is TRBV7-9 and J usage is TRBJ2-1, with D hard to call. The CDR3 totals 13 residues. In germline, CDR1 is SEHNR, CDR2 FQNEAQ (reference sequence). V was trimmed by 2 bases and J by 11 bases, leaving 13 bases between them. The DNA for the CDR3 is TGTGCCAGCAGCTTAAGTGCGGCCGACAAGCAGTTCTTC. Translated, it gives CASSLSAADKQFF. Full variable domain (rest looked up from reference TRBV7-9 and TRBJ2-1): DTGVSQNPRHKITKRGQNVTFRCDPISEHNRLYWYRQTLGQGPEFLTYFQNEAQLEKSRLLSDRFSAERPKGSFSTLEIQRTEQGDSAMYLCASSLSAADKQFFGPGTRLTVL.

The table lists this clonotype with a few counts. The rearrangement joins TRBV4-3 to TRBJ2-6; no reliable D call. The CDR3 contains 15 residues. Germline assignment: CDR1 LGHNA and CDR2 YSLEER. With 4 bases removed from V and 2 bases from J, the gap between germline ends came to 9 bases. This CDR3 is CASSPTTAGANVLTF. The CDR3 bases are TGCGCCAGCAGCCCCACTACAGCTGGGGCCAACGTCCTGACTTTC.

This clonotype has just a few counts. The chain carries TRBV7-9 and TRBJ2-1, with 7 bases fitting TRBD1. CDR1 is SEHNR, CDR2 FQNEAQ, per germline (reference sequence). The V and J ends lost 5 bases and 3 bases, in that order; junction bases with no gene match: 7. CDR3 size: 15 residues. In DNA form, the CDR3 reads TGTGCCAGCAGCCAAGACAGGGCGTTCTACAATGAGCAGTTCTTC. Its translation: CASSQDRAFYNEQFF.

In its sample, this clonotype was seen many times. Here the CDR3 reads CASSPSGQGGDQPQHF. The CDR3 DNA sequence: TGTGCCAGCAGTCCGTCGGGACAGGGAGGGGATCAGCCCCAGCATTTT. V gene TRBV28 combines with J gene TRBJ1-5, with 9 bases identical to TRBD1. Per germline, CDR1 MDHEN and CDR2 SYDVKM. The CDR3 runs to 16 residues. The ends lost 5 bases at V and 5 bases at J; junction bases unmatched: 10.

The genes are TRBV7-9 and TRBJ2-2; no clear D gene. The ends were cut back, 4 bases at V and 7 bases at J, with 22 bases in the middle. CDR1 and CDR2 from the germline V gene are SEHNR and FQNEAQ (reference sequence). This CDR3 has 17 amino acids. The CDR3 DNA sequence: TGTGCCAGCAGCTACTTATCCTCCGAGATAATCTACGGGGAGCTGTTTTTT. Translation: CASSYLSSEIIYGELFF.

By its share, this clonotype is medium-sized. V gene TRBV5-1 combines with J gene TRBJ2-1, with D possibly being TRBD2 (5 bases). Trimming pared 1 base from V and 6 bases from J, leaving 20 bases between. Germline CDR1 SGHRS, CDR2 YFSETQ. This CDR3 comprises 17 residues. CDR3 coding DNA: TGCGCCAGCAGCTTGAACAAATCCGGGATAACTGCCAATGAGCAGTTCTTC. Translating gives CASSLNKSGITANEQFF. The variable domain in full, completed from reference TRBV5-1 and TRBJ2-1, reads KAGVTQTPRYLIKTRGQQVTLSCSPISGHRSVSWYQQTPGQGLQFLFEYFSETQRNKGNFPGRFSGRQFSNSRSEMNVSTLELGDSALYLCASSLNKSGITANEQFFGPGTRLTVL.

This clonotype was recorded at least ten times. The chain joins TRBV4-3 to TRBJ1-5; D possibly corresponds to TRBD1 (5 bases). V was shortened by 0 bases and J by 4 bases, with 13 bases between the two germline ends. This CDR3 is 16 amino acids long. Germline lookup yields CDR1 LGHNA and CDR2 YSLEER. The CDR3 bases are TGCGCCAGCAGCCAAGACGCGGGGCAGAGAAATCAGCCCCAGCATTTT. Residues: CASSQDAGQRNQPQHF.

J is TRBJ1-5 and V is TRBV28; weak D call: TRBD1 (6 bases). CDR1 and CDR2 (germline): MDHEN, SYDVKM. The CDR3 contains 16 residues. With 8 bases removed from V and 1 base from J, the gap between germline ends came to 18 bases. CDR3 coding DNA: TGTGCCAGCGGCCGATTCAGGGGTAGGAGCAATCAGCCCCAGCATTTT. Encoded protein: CASGRFRGRSNQPQHF.

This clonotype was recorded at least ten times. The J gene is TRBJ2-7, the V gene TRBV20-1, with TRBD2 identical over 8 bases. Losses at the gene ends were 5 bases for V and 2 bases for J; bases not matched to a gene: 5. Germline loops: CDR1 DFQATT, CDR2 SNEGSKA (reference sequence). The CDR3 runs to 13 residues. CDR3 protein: CSAFSGTAYEQYF. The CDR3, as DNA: TGCAGTGCTTTTAGCGGGACCGCCTACGAGCAGTACTTC.

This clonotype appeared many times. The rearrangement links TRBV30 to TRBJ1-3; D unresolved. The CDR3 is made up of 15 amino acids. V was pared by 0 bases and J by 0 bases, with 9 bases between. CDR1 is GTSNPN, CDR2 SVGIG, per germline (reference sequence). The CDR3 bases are TGTGCCTGGAGTGTACCAGGTTACTCTGGAAACACCATATATTTT. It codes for CAWSVPGYSGNTIYF.

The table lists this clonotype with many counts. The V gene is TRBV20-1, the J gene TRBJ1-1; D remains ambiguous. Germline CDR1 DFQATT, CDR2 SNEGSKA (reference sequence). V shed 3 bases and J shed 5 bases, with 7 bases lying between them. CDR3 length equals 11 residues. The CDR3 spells CSASYGTEAFF. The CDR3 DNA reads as TGCAGTGCTAGCTACGGGACTGAAGCTTTCTTT.

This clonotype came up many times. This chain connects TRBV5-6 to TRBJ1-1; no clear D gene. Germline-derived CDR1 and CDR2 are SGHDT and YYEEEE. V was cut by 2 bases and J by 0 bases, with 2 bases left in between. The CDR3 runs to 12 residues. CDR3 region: CASSFLNTEAFF. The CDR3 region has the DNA TGTGCCAGCAGCTTCCTGAACACTGAAGCTTTCTTT.

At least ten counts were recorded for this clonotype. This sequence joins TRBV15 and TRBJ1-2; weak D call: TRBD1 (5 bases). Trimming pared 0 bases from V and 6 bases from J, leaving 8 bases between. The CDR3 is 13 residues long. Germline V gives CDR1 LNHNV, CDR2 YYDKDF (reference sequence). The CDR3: CATSREEGDGYTF. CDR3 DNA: TGTGCCACCAGCAGAGAGGAAGGGGATGGCTACACCTTC.